Presented here are 12 T cell receptor beta chains from one specimen sequenced in a study of blood T cell dynamics during melanoma immunotherapy. Time point noted: pre-treatment baseline. Only in-frame clones appear in the TCRdb table, and some are missing; sequencing was by immunoSEQ multiplex PCR. This table has 20,000 to 30,000 clones, around 88% appearing once. Sequencing used blood, obtained from a patient treated with checkpoint blockade. The receptors originated from a human donor with melanoma.

The J gene is TRBJ1-4, the V gene TRBV4-1; D unclear. CDR1 and CDR2 from the germline V gene are MGHRA and YSYEKL. The CDR3 is 16 residues long. With 4 bases removed from V and 8 bases from J, the gap between germline ends came to 20 bases. CDR3 protein: CASSLNSIWVREKLFF. The CDR3 coding sequence is TGCGCCAGCAGCCTTAACAGTATCTGGGTTAGGGAAAAACTGTTTTTT.

This clone was detected only once. The V gene is TRBV27, the J gene TRBJ2-5; D is possibly TRBD1 (6 bases). The germline V gene has CDR1 MNHEY and CDR2 SMNVEV (reference sequence). The CDR3 covers 14 residues. Deletions cut 6 bases from V and 2 bases from J, with 13 bases between. CDR3 sequence: CASRADRYQETQYF. CDR3 DNA sequence: TGTGCCAGCAGGGCGGACAGATATCAAGAGACCCAGTACTTC.

This sequence joins TRBV19 and TRBJ2-1; tentatively, D is TRBD1 (5 bases). Germline V gene data show CDR1 as LNHDA and CDR2 as SQIVND (reference sequence). The CDR3 runs to 13 residues. V lost 7 bases and J lost 9, with 16 bases in between. The CDR3 reads CASTPPGFVEQFF. For the CDR3, the DNA is TGTGCCAGTACCCCACCAGGGTTCGTTGAGCAGTTCTTC.

The chain employs TRBV9 and TRBJ1-4; D is perhaps TRBD1 (5 bases). The CDR3 runs to 15 residues. Trimming left V 3 bases short and J 7 bases short, with 16 bases between. The V gene's germline CDR1 is SGDLS and CDR2 YYNGEE. CDR3 region: CASSGSREDSEKLFF. CDR3 nucleotides: TGTGCCAGCAGCGGATCCAGGGAGGATAGTGAAAAACTGTTTTTT.

The chain has TRBV5-1 and TRBJ2-5, with TRBD1 identical over 11 bases. CDR3 length equals 16 residues. Germline CDR1 reads SGHRS; CDR2 reads YFSETQ. J was trimmed by 5 bases and V by 0 bases; bases with no gene match: 6. The CDR3: CASSLGGQGAGETQYF. The CDR3 DNA sequence: TGCGCCAGCAGCTTGGGAGGACAGGGGGCAGGGGAGACCCAGTACTTC.

The V gene is TRBV6-5, the J gene TRBJ2-1; possibly TRBD1 or TRBD2 for D (5 bases each). The V end lost 6 bases, the J end lost 7 bases, and 19 bases lay between the germline ends. The CDR3 runs 15 residues. Germline CDR1 MNHEY, CDR2 SVGAGI. CDR3 DNA sequence: TGTGCCAGCAGCGAGCCGGGACCCAGCGTAAATGAGCAGTTCTTC. Translating it yields CASSEPGPSVNEQFF.

The chain carries TRBV29-1 and TRBJ2-7; 10 bases map to TRBD2. V dropped 5 bases and J dropped 5; count of bases not matched to a gene: 12. The CDR3 is 15 amino acids. Germline V gene lookup returns CDR1 SQVTM and CDR2 ANQGSEA. Here the CDR3 DNA reads TGCAGCGTTCTATCACTAGCGGGGAGTCTCCACGAGCAGTACTTC. It translates to CSVLSLAGSLHEQYF.

The rearrangement joins TRBV28 to TRBJ1-1; tentative D call: TRBD1 (6 bases). Per the germline V gene, CDR1 is MDHEN and CDR2 is SYDVKM. This CDR3 spans 16 amino acids. V lost 6 bases and J lost 2, with 19 bases in between. The CDR3 DNA sequence: TGTGCCAGCAGGACTCTCATCGGGGGCGGAAACACTGAAGCTTTCTTT. Its protein is CASRTLIGGGNTEAFF.

The V and J genes are TRBV6-6 and TRBJ1-2, with D maybe TRBD1 (5 bases). The V end lost 0 bases, the J end lost 2 bases, and 13 bases lay between the germline ends. The CDR3 covers 16 residues. The germline gives CDR1 MNHNY, CDR2 SVGAGI (reference sequence). The CDR3 sequence: CASSYSTGRTNYGYTF. The DNA of the CDR3 is TGTGCCAGCAGTTACTCAACGGGGCGGACGAACTATGGCTACACCTTC.

The V and J genes are TRBV19 and TRBJ2-1; no clear D gene. The germline V and J ends were trimmed by 7 bases and 7 bases, with 14 bases remaining between them. CDR1 and CDR2 (germline): LNHDA, SQIVND (reference sequence). This CDR3 region has 13 residues. The CDR3 DNA is TGTGCCAGTACCTCTACCGGGTGGAATGAGCAGTTCTTC. Amino acids: CASTSTGWNEQFF.

CDR3 region: CASTWTGELFF. DNA for the CDR3: TGTGCCAGCACGTGGACCGGGGAGCTGTTTTTT. The chain links TRBV2 to TRBJ2-2; no definite D call. Germline CDR1 and CDR2: SNHLY and FYNNEI. V was trimmed by 7 bases and J by 5 bases, leaving 5 bases between them. CDR3 length: 11 residues.

The chain is built from TRBV7-8 and TRBJ2-3; TRBD2 is a possible D gene (6 bases). Trimming pared 3 bases from V and 4 bases from J, leaving 14 bases between. The CDR3 has 15 residues. Germline loops: CDR1 SGHVS, CDR2 FQNEAQ. Written as DNA, the CDR3 is TGTGCCAGCAGCTTGCAGAGCGGGTTCCCAGATACGCAGTATTTT. Protein sequence: CASSLQSGFPDTQYF.